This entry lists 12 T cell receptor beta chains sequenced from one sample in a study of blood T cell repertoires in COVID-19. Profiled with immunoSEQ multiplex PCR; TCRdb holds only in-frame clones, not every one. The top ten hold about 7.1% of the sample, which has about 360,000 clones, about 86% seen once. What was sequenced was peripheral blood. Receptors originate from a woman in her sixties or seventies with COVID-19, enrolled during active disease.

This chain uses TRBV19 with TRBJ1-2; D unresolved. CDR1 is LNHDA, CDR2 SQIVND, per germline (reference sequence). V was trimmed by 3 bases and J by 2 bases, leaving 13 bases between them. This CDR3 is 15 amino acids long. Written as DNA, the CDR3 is TGTGCCAGTAGTATCCCCATCCGGGGAAACTATGGCTACACCTTC. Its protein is CASSIPIRGNYGYTF.

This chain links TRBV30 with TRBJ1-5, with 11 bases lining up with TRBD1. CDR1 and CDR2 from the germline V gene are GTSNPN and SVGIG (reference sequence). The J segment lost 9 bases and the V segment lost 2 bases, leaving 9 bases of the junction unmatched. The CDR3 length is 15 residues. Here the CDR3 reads CAWSYGQGAWGPQHF. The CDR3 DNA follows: TGTGCCTGGAGTTATGGACAGGGGGCATGGGGGCCCCAGCATTTT.

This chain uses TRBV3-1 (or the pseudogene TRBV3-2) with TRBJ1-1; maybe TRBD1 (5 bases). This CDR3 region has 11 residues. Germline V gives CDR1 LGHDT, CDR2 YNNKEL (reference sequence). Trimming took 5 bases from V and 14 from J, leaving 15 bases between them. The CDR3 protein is CASSSVQGRFF. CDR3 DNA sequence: TGTGCCAGCAGCAGCGTCCAGGGAAGGTTCTTT.

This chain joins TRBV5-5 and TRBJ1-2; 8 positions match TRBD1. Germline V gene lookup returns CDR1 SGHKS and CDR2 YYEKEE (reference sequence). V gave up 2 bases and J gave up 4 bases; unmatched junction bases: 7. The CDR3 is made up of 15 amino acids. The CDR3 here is CASSLGQGYSYGYTF. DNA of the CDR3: TGTGCCAGCAGCTTAGGACAGGGCTATTCCTATGGCTACACCTTC.

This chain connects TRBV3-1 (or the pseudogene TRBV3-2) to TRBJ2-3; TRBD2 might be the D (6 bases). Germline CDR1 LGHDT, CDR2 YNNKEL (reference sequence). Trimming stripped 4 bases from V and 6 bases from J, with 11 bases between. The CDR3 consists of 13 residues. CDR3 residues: CASSLGRSDTQYF. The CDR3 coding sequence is TGTGCCAGCAGCCTTGGGAGGTCGGATACGCAGTATTTT.

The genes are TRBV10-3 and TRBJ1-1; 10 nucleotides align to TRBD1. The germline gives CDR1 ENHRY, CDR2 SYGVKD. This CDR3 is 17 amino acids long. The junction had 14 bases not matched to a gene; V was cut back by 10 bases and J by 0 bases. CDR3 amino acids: CASSTGTGDRLNTEAFF. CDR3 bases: TGTGCCAGCAGCACCGGGACAGGGGACCGCCTGAACACTGAAGCTTTCTTT.

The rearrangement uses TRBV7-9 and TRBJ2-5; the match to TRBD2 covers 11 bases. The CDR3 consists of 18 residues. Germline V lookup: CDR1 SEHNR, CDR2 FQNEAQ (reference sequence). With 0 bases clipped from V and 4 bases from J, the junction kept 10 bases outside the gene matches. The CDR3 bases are TGTGCCAGCAGCTTAGCTAGCGGGGGGGCCCCCATGGGAGAGACCCAGTACTTC. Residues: CASSLASGGAPMGETQYF.

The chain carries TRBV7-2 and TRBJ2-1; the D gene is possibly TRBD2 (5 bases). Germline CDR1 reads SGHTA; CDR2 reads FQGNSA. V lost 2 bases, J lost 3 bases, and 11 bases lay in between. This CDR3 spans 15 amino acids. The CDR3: CASSLSAVLYNEQFF. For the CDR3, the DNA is TGTGCCAGCAGCTTATCAGCGGTCCTCTACAATGAGCAGTTCTTC.

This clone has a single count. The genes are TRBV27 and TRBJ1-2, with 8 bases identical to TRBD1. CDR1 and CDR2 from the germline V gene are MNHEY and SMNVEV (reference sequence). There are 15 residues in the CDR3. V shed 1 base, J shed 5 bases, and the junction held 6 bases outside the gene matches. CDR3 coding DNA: TGTGCCAGCAGTTTATGGCCAGGGGGCAGGTATGGCTACACCTTC. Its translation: CASSLWPGGRYGYTF.

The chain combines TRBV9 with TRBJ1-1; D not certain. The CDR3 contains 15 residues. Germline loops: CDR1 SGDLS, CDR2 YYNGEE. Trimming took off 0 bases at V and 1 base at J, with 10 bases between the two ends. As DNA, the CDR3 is TGTGCCAGCAGCGTAGCGGCGGGCGGGAACACTGAAGCTTTCTTT. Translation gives CASSVAAGGNTEAFF.

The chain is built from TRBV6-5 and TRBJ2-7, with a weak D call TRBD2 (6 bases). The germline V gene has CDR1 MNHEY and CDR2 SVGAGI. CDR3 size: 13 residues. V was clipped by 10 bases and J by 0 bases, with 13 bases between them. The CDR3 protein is CATRRENSYEQYF. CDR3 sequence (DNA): TGTGCCACCCGCCGGGAGAACTCCTACGAGCAGTACTTC.

The CDR3 sequence: CASSPTRTYEQYF. The CDR3 DNA is TGCGCCAGCAGTCCAACCAGGACCTACGAGCAGTACTTC. The rearrangement links TRBV23-1 to TRBJ2-7; no definite D call. TRBV23-1 carries the ORF label, with uncertain function. Between the trimmed V and J ends, which lost 4 bases and 2 bases, there was a span of 9 bases. The CDR3 covers 13 residues.